Presented here are 22 T cell receptor beta chains from one specimen sequenced in a study of T-cell reconstitution after alpha-beta-depleted transplantation in children. Library preparation (for TCRbeta) was performed with unique molecular identifiers. TCRdb independently ran MiXCR on the PCR reads; one entry per CDR3 protein. The table records 750,000 to 950,000 distinct CDR3 sequences, roughly 16% of them present only once. The starting material was PBMCs, mostly from graft donor cells, obtained 360 days after TCRalphabeta/CD19-depleted stem cell transplant. All receptors come from a male patient younger than 18 who had a stem cell transplant for acute lymphoblastic leukemia, so the T cells may come from the graft donor.

The chain couples TRBV29-1 to TRBJ2-7; 7 bases map to TRBD2. This CDR3 comprises 15 residues. V gave up 6 bases and J gave up 3 bases; unmatched junction bases: 14. Germline V lookup: CDR1 SQVTM, CDR2 ANQGSEA. The CDR3 bases are TGCAGCGTGGGACTCCTAGCGGTAACCCACTACGAGCAGTACTTC. Its translation: CSVGLLAVTHYEQYF.

The V call is TRBV6-1, the J call TRBJ2-1; 7 bases line up with TRBD1. Germline CDR1 and CDR2: MNHNS and SASEGT. The CDR3 extends over 15 amino acids. J lost 6 bases, V lost 1 base, and 6 bases had no gene match. The CDR3 coding sequence is TGTGCCAGCAGTGAAGGGCAGGGGGTAGCCAATGAGCAGTTCTTC. It translates to CASSEGQGVANEQFF.

This chain connects TRBV20-1 to TRBJ2-7; D is undetermined. The CDR3 consists of 13 residues. The germline CDR1 and CDR2 sequences are DFQATT and SNEGSKA (reference sequence). V lost 1 base and J lost 2, with 9 bases in between. The chain's CDR3 is CSARGSLPYEQYF. The CDR3 DNA reads as TGCAGTGCTAGAGGAAGCCTTCCCTACGAGCAGTACTTC.

This clonotype was detected a few times. V and J are TRBV3-1 and TRBJ1-3; D remains unclear. Germline CDR1 is LGHDT and CDR2 is YNNKEL (reference sequence). Trimming pared 4 bases from V and 4 bases from J, leaving 11 bases between. CDR3 size: 14 residues. CDR3 protein: CASSPIGRGNTIYF. CDR3 DNA sequence: TGTGCCAGCAGCCCCATAGGACGGGGAAACACCATATATTTT.

The chain joins TRBV5-1 to TRBJ2-7, with 9 bases lining up with TRBD1. The CDR3 spans 15 residues. CDR1 SGHRS and CDR2 YFSETQ come from the germline V gene. The trim removed 2 bases at V and 3 bases at J, leaving 6 bases unmatched. CDR3 in amino acids: CASSFGTGMFYEQYF. CDR3 coding DNA: TGCGCCAGCAGCTTCGGGACAGGGATGTTCTACGAGCAGTACTTC.

The chain links TRBV7-2 to TRBJ1-5; 9 bases line up with TRBD1. V gave up 3 bases and J gave up 6 bases; unmatched junction bases: 6. This CDR3 contains 15 residues. Germline V gives CDR1 SGHTA, CDR2 FQGNSA. The CDR3 coding sequence is TGTGCCAGCAGCTTCTACAGGGGGCGAGGTCAGCCCCAGCATTTT. Translation gives CASSFYRGRGQPQHF.

This CDR3 reads CASSQVPGAGFPYEQYF. Here the CDR3 DNA reads TGCGCCAGCAGCCAAGTCCCCGGGGCAGGATTCCCCTACGAGCAGTACTTC. This chain joins TRBV4-1 and TRBJ2-7; D possibly uses TRBD1 or TRBD2 (5 bases each). There are 17 residues in the CDR3. Trimming left V 1 base short and J 2 bases short, with 18 bases between. Per germline, CDR1 MGHRA and CDR2 YSYEKL.

The sample holds a few counts of this clonotype. The chain is built from TRBV29-1 and TRBJ2-1, with 10 bases aligning to TRBD2. V dropped 4 bases and J dropped 12; count of bases not matched to a gene: 12. The CDR3 loop spans 14 amino acids. The germline V gene encodes CDR1 SQVTM and CDR2 ANQGSEA. CDR3 nucleotides: TGCAGCGTTGTGATAGCTAGCGGGAGTTGGGGGCAGTTCTTC. Amino acids: CSVVIASGSWGQFF.

This clonotype was recorded a few times. The chain is built from TRBV6-4 and TRBJ1-1; 7 bases are shared with TRBD1. CDR1 is MRHNA, CDR2 SNTAGT, per germline. V lost 5 bases, J lost 5 bases, and 5 bases stayed unmatched. The CDR3 runs to 13 residues. The CDR3 reads CASSRTGMTEAFF. The CDR3 DNA follows: TGTGCCAGCAGTCGGACAGGAATGACTGAAGCTTTCTTT.

The sample holds a few counts of this clonotype. The chain combines TRBV14 with TRBJ2-7; 8 nucleotides line up with TRBD2. V was clipped by 4 bases and J by 3 bases; unmatched bases: 5. CDR3 length equals 14 residues. From germline, CDR1 is SGHDN and CDR2 FVKESK. The CDR3 DNA is TGTGCCAGCAGCCCCCCCCGGGGGGGCTACGAGCAGTACTTC. Amino acids: CASSPPRGGYEQYF.

This clonotype came up a few times. This sequence joins TRBV5-6 and TRBJ1-2; perhaps TRBD1 as D (6 bases). CDR3 size: 17 residues. Trimming shortened V by 4 bases and J by 8 bases, and 27 bases separated the two germline ends. Per the germline V gene, CDR1 is SGHDT and CDR2 is YYEEEE. The CDR3 region has the DNA TGTGCCAGCAGCCCTACTCCCAACAGGGTTTATCGGCGCGGCTACACCTTC. It yields the protein CASSPTPNRVYRRGYTF.

There are a few counts of this clonotype. The chain has TRBV20-1 and TRBJ2-5; the D is unclear. V was shortened by 0 bases and J by 5 bases, with 10 bases between the two germline ends. Germline lookup yields CDR1 DFQATT and CDR2 SNEGSKA (reference sequence). This CDR3 comprises 13 residues. The CDR3 sequence is CSARDGSWETQYF. DNA for the CDR3: TGCAGTGCTAGAGATGGTTCTTGGGAGACCCAGTACTTC.

This clonotype has more than one count but fewer than ten. The chain uses TRBV18 and TRBJ2-7; 10 positions agree with TRBD1. The length of the CDR3 is 14 residues. Losses at the gene ends were 4 bases for V and 4 bases for J; bases not matched to a gene: 4. Per the germline V gene, CDR1 is KGHSH and CDR2 is LQKENI. CDR3 loop: CASSRGDRGYEQYF. The CDR3 DNA reads as TGTGCCAGCTCACGCGGGGACAGGGGATACGAGCAGTACTTC. The full variable domain, in which reference TRBV18 and TRBJ2-7 provide the parts outside the CDR3, is NAGVMQNPRHLVRRRGQEARLRCSPMKGHSHVYWYRQLPEEGLKFMVYLQKENIIDESGMPKERFSAEFPKEGPSILRIQQVVRGDSAAYFCASSRGDRGYEQYFGPGTRLTVT.

In DNA form, the CDR3 reads TGCAGTGCCCAAAGCAGGGTGATGAACACTGAAGCTTTCTTT. It is translated as CSAQSRVMNTEAFF. The chain links TRBV20-1 to TRBJ1-1, with D possibly being TRBD1 (5 bases). The CDR3 extends over 14 amino acids. CDR1 is DFQATT and CDR2 is SNEGSKA in the germline V gene (reference sequence). V lost 6 bases and J lost 0, with 14 bases in between.

This clonotype was seen a few times. J is TRBJ1-5 and V is TRBV20-1, with D maybe TRBD1 (6 bases). CDR1 and CDR2 (germline): DFQATT, SNEGSKA (reference sequence). The CDR3 runs to 14 residues. The V end was cut by 6 bases, the J end by 4 bases, with 16 bases between. The CDR3 sequence: CSARRGSENQPQHF. The CDR3 nucleotides are TGCAGTGCGAGAAGGGGGTCAGAGAATCAGCCCCAGCATTTT.

This clonotype appeared a few times. The chain recombines TRBV5-1 with TRBJ2-7; TRBD2 is a possible D gene (5 bases). V lost 3 bases and J 1 base, leaving 11 bases between the germline ends. The CDR3 runs to 14 residues. The V gene's germline CDR1 is SGHRS and CDR2 YFSETQ. The CDR3 reads CASSWASLSYEQYF. The DNA for the CDR3 is TGCGCCAGCAGCTGGGCTAGCTTGTCCTACGAGCAGTACTTC.

This clonotype was seen a few times. This chain connects TRBV18 to TRBJ2-1; 9 bases agree with TRBD2. V was clipped by 3 bases and J by 4 bases; unmatched bases: 16. The CDR3 runs to 19 residues. In germline, CDR1 is KGHSH, CDR2 LQKENI. The CDR3 is CASSPPFSMEREVYNEQFF. In DNA, the CDR3 is TGTGCCAGCTCACCGCCCTTTTCGATGGAGCGGGAGGTTTACAATGAGCAGTTCTTC.

In its sample, this clonotype was seen many times. CDR3 sequence: CASNGGFYEQYF. Written as DNA, the CDR3 is TGCGCCAGCAACGGGGGTTTCTACGAGCAGTACTTC. The rearrangement joins TRBV10-2 to TRBJ2-7; tentative D call: TRBD2 (6 bases). V was shortened by 7 bases and J by 3 bases, with 10 bases between the two germline ends. The CDR3 is 12 amino acids. Looked up from germline, CDR1 is WSHSY and CDR2 is SAAADI.

This clonotype was counted only a few times. The genes are TRBV9 and TRBJ2-3; D gene uncertain. The CDR3 spans 16 residues. The V and J ends lost 0 bases and 0 bases respectively, with 11 bases between them. From germline, CDR1 is SGDLS and CDR2 YYNGEE. The CDR3 coding sequence is TGTGCCAGCAGCGTAGGCTATGTCATTAGCACAGATACGCAGTATTTT. This sequence encodes CASSVGYVISTDTQYF.

V usage is TRBV19 and J usage is TRBJ2-2; 8 nucleotides agree with TRBD2. V was clipped by 2 bases and J by 6 bases; unmatched bases: 11. The CDR3 has 17 amino acids. Germline V gene sequence: CDR1 LNHDA, CDR2 SQIVND (reference sequence). The CDR3 region is CASSIRRREDWAGELFF. The CDR3 DNA is TGTGCCAGTAGTATACGTCGGCGGGAGGATTGGGCCGGGGAGCTGTTTTTT.

The chain links TRBV6-5 to TRBJ2-1; 8 nucleotides line up with TRBD1. CDR1 is MNHEY, CDR2 SVGAGI, per germline. The J segment lost 10 bases and the V segment lost 4 bases, leaving 9 bases of the junction unmatched. The CDR3 is made up of 14 amino acids. CDR3 coding DNA: TGTGCCAGCAGTTCTAATGACAGGGGCTGGGAGCAGTTCTTC. This encodes CASSSNDRGWEQFF.

V and J are TRBV2 and TRBJ2-3; 7 nucleotides agree with TRBD2. The CDR3 is 18 residues long. Germline V gene data show CDR1 as SNHLY and CDR2 as FYNNEI. With 10 bases clipped from V and 6 bases from J, the junction kept 25 bases outside the gene matches. CDR3 loop: CAICPSSRLASLTDTQYF. CDR3 nucleotide sequence: TGTGCCATCTGTCCCTCCTCTAGACTAGCAAGTCTCACCGATACGCAGTATTTT.